The rows below give T cell receptor beta chains drawn from one sample of a study of T cell repertoires in cytomegalovirus infection. TCRdb reprocessed the reads via MiXCR and lists one record per CDR3 protein. The table lists about 310,000 distinct CDR3 sequences, roughly a sixth of them singletons. What was sequenced was PBMCs. Receptor source: a human donor in good health (CMV status not recorded). Some clones in this sample may be carry-over from other donors' samples. Both conserved end residues are part of each CDR3. The order of the fields is D gene, clone size, J gene, CDR3 length, V gene, CDR3 protein, CDR3 DNA. A D gene is named only where the DNA matches it firmly. Not all rows give a size; the values are once, few, many and, for expanded clones, a class.

NA,NA,TRBJ1-3,16,TRBV7-8,CASSLAEVRSGNTIYF,TGTGCCAGCAGCTTAGCGGAGGTTCGCTCTGGAAACACCATATATTTT
NA,many,TRBJ1-5,18,TRBV7-8,CASSQTVPAASGNQPQHF,TGTGCCAGCAGCCAGACGGTTCCAGCAGCCAGCGGCAATCAGCCCCAGCATTTT
TRBD1,many,TRBJ2-1,14,TRBV7-2,CASSPMGQYNEQFF,TGTGCCAGCAGCCCGATGGGACAGTACAATGAGCAGTTCTTC
NA,many,TRBJ2-4,14,TRBV12-3/TRBV12-4,CASSPPGLPNIQYF,TGTGCCAGCAGTCCTCCTGGATTACCAAACATTCAGTACTTC
NA,few,TRBJ1-2,13,TRBV5-4,CASSLYGGGGYTF,TGTGCCAGCAGCTTGTACGGGGGAGGCGGCTACACCTTC
NA,many,TRBJ2-6,14,TRBV7-2,CASSLASGANVLTF,TGTGCCAGCAGCTTAGCCTCTGGGGCCAACGTCCTGACTTTC
NA,NA,TRBJ2-5,14,TRBV5-1,CASSSSGYQETQYF,TGCGCCAGCAGCTCCTCGGGGTACCAAGAGACCCAGTACTTC
TRBD1,many,TRBJ1-4,14,TRBV7-2,CASSLARGREKLFF,TGTGCCAGCAGCTTAGCCAGGGGGCGAGAAAAACTGTTTTTT
NA,many,TRBJ2-3,16,TRBV7-2,CASSLNWGLNTDTQYF,TGTGCCAGCAGCTTAAATTGGGGGCTGAACACAGATACGCAGTATTTT
NA,many,TRBJ1-2,14,TRBV7-9,CASSFGQVNYGYTF,TGTGCCAGCAGCTTCGGCCAGGTTAACTATGGCTACACCTTC
NA,NA,TRBJ1-2,15,TRBV19,CASSTDPGLSYGYTF,TGTGCCAGTAGTACGGACCCGGGGCTATCCTATGGCTACACCTTC
NA,NA,TRBJ1-2,14,TRBV15,CATSRDPGGYGYTF,TGTGCCACCAGCAGAGATCCGGGGGGCTATGGCTACACCTTC
NA,NA,TRBJ1-1,13,TRBV5-4,CASSLDARTEAFF,TGTGCCAGCAGCCTCGACGCACGGACTGAAGCTTTCTTT
TRBD1,many,TRBJ2-1,14,TRBV7-2,CASSHRQGDYEQFF,TGTGCCAGCAGCCATCGACAGGGGGACTATGAGCAGTTCTTC
TRBD1,NA,TRBJ2-3,15,TRBV24-1,CATSADRASTDTQYF,TGTGCCACCAGTGCAGACAGGGCGTCCACAGATACGCAGTATTTT
NA,many,TRBJ1-1,13,TRBV7-3,CASSSSMGTEAFF,TGTGCCAGCAGCAGTAGCATGGGAACTGAAGCTTTCTTT
NA,NA,TRBJ2-7,14,TRBV7-6,CASSPSRRSYEQYF,TGTGCCAGCAGCCCGTCGAGACGGTCCTACGAGCAGTACTTC
NA,many,TRBJ1-5,18,TRBV4-2,CASSQDGAGVNSNQPQHF,TGTGCCAGCAGCCAAGATGGGGCAGGAGTAAATAGCAATCAGCCCCAGCATTTT
NA,NA,TRBJ2-1,15,TRBV3-1,CASSQEGVRYNEQFF,TGTGCCAGCAGCCAAGAAGGGGTCCGCTACAATGAGCAGTTCTTC
NA,NA,TRBJ2-2,12,TRBV12-3/TRBV12-4,CASSSDTGELFF,TGTGCCAGCAGTTCGGACACCGGGGAGCTGTTTTTT
NA,few,TRBJ2-2,14,TRBV20-1,CSAQGPENTGELFF,TGCAGTGCTCAGGGTCCGGAGAACACCGGGGAGCTGTTTTTT
NA,few,TRBJ1-5,14,TRBV20-1,CSARGGGGNQPQHF,TGCAGTGCTAGAGGGGGGGGTGGCAATCAGCCCCAGCATTTT
TRBD1,many,TRBJ1-1,14,TRBV7-3,CASSPRATGTEAFF,TGTGCCAGCAGTCCTAGGGCGACAGGGACTGAAGCTTTCTTT
NA,many,TRBJ1-1,16,TRBV20-1,CSARSSAAGDRPEAFF,TGCAGTGCTAGATCGTCCGCGGCGGGTGATAGGCCTGAAGCTTTCTTT
TRBD1,NA,TRBJ1-2,14,TRBV12-3/TRBV12-4,CASTATGIYYGYTF,TGTGCCAGCACGGCGACAGGGATATACTATGGCTACACCTTC
TRBD1,many,TRBJ1-2,15,TRBV2,CASRQTGTGSYGYTF,TGTGCCAGCAGGCAAACCGGGACAGGCTCATATGGCTACACCTTC
TRBD1,NA,TRBJ1-3,15,TRBV6-8,CASSYGTASGNTIYF,TGTGCCAGCAGTTATGGGACAGCGAGTGGAAACACCATATATTTT
NA,many,TRBJ2-2,16,TRBV7-2,CASSRSSVKNTGDLFF,TGTGCCAGCAGCCGCAGCTCAGTCAAGAACACCGGGGATCTGTTTTTT
NA,few,TRBJ2-7,13,TRBV4-2,CASSQDQDVGSYF,TGTGCCAGCAGCCAAGACCAGGACGTAGGCAGTTACTTC
TRBD2,few,TRBJ2-5,14,TRBV6-6,CASSANGGGETQYF,TGTGCCAGCAGTGCTAACGGGGGAGGGGAGACCCAGTACTTC
NA,few,TRBJ1-4,17,TRBV19,CASSIMNRNSPRKKLFF,TGTGCCAGTAGTATAATGAATAGGAATTCCCCACGGAAAAAACTGTTTTTT
NA,many,TRBJ2-1,13,TRBV6-1,CASSVDGYNEQFF,TGTGCCAGCAGTGTCGACGGCTACAATGAGCAGTTCTTC
NA,once,TRBJ1-1,16,TRBV28,CASSLFGGAIGTEAFF,TGTGCCAGCAGTTTATTTGGGGGCGCGATAGGAACTGAAGCTTTCTTT
NA,many,TRBJ1-6,17,TRBV7-6,CASSTRKQAGGNSPLHF,TGTGCCAGCAGCACCCGAAAACAGGCGGGAGGTAATTCACCCCTCCACTTT
NA,NA,TRBJ2-7,12,TRBV19,CASIGSSYEQYF,TGTGCCAGTATCGGAAGCTCCTACGAGCAGTACTTC
NA,many,TRBJ2-7,15,TRBV27,CASSRGTGETYEQYF,TGTGCCAGCAGCCGAGGGACGGGGGAGACCTACGAGCAGTACTTC
NA,many,TRBJ2-2,15,TRBV7-2,CASSLEAGRTGELFF,TGTGCCAGCAGCTTAGAGGCGGGGCGCACCGGGGAGCTGTTTTTT